The clone carrying this TCR beta chain was observed a handful of times. What it binds is unknown. Amplification of TCR alpha and beta CDR3 regions from RNA used iRepertoire nested multiplex PCR. For one-step reverse transcription and amplification, roughly 95-400 ng of tissue mRNA or PBMC total RNA was used. Each CDR3 protein is one row after TCRdb ran MiXCR on the multiplex PCR reads. The table has about 130,000 distinct CDR3 sequences, approximately 26% seen once. This entry comes from a study of glioma-infiltrating T cells. This CDR3 spans 16 amino acids. V dropped 0 bases and J dropped 6; count of bases not matched to a gene: 6. Germline V gene sequence: CDR1 KGHSH, CDR2 LQKENI. Findings of the study overall: Above-expected tissue-blood divergence occurred in all gliomas, most in low-grade ones.

The sequenced sample was glioma tissue, nonneoplastic brain tissue, or PBMCs (not recorded which). This receptor was obtained from a human donor with low-grade glioma or glioblastoma, undergoing nonglioma brain surgery, or in good health (not recorded which). This chain links TRBV18 with TRBJ2-1; TRBD2 aligns across 9 bases. In DNA form, the CDR3 reads TGTGCCAGCTCACCACCCCTTGCGGGGGGGCGCAATGAGCAGTTCTTC. Translation gives CASSPPLAGGRNEQFF.